These 5 T cell receptor beta chains were sequenced from one sample in a study of CXCR3-negative and CXCR3-positive naive CD8 T cells. General observations from the study: CXCR3-positive naive cells had more hydrophobic TRB CDR3s than CXCR3-negative naive cells.

Their cognate antigens are unknown. The authors made the TRB cDNA libraries by 5' RACE using UMI labels. Each CDR3 protein gets one entry in TCRdb, which reprocessed the 5' RACE reads and gives no DNA. The table counts about 150,000 distinct CDR3 sequences; approximately 0.5% lies in the top ten. The source material was naive CXCR3+ CD8+ T cells from blood. The subset was: CD45RO-CCR7+CD27+CD95- naive CD8+ T cells expressing CXCR3 (TNR3+). These receptors were taken from a human donor in good health. Some clones in this sample may be carry-over from other donors' samples.

The chain is built from TRBV4-1 and TRBJ2-5; TCRdb proposes TRBD2, but this gene call is untestable without DNA. The CDR3 is made up of 18 amino acids. Germline lookup yields CDR1 MGHRA and CDR2 YSYEKL. CDR3 residues: CASSQTVGGRQFWETQYF.

CDR3 protein: CASSLPNSPLHF. The gene calls are TRBV28 and TRBJ1-6. The CDR3 runs to 12 residues. Germline lookup yields CDR1 MDHEN and CDR2 SYDVKM. Full variable domain (outside the CDR3, taken from reference TRBV28 and TRBJ1-6): DVKVTQSSRYLVKRTGEKVFLECVQDMDHENMFWYRQDPGLGLRLIYFSYDVKMKEKGDIPEGYSVSREKKERFSLILESASTNQTSMYLCASSLPNSPLHFGNGTRLTVT.

The chain uses TRBV12-3 or TRBV12-4 and TRBJ2-2; the D call of TRBD2 rests on TCRdb alone, since no DNA is present to check it. CDR3 size: 16 residues. CDR3: CASTLDWRINTGELFF.

This chain joins TRBV6-4 and TRBJ2-7; the TCRdb D gene call, TRBD1, has no DNA to confirm it. The germline V gene encodes CDR1 MRHNA and CDR2 SNTAGT. This CDR3 spans 15 amino acids. This CDR3 is CASRTPARTPYEQYF.

The V call is TRBV7-8, the J call TRBJ2-3. The CDR3 has 17 residues. CDR1 is SGHVS and CDR2 is FQNEAQ in the germline V gene. This CDR3 is CASSEILGIRGTDTQYF.